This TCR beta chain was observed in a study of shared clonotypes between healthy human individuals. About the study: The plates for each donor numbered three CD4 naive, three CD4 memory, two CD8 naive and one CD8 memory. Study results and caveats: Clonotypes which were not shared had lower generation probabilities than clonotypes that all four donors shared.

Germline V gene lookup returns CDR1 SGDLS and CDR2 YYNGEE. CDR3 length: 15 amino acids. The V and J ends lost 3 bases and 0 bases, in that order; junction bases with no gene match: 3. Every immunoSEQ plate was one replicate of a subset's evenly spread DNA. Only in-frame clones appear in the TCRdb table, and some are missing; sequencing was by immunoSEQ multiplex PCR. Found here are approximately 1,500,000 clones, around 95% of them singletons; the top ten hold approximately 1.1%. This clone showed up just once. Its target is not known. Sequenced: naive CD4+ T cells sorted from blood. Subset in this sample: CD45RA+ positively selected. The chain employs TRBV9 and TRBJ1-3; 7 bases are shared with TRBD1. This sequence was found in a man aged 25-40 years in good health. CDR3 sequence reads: CASSGRQGSGNTIYF. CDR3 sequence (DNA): TGTGCCAGCAGCGGACGACAGGGCTCTGGAAACACCATATATTTT.